The 24 T cell receptor beta chains presented below share a single source sample, sequenced in a study of blood T cells in healthy people across ages. Combining a sample-barcoded 5' primer with a J-beta primer mix, a second PCR ran for 7 to 11 cycles. MiXCR, applied by TCRdb to the 5' RACE reads, yields one record per CDR3 protein. The sample gives roughly 550,000 distinct CDR3 sequences, 20% to 30% of which show up once; roughly 9.4% is in the top ten. This same sample was also taken into another study, of T cells of mothers and their children.

Input material: blood. The receptors were gathered from a boy aged 10-17 years in good health.

CDR3 in amino acids: CASSHWGRAQYF. The CDR3 bases are TGTGCCAGCAGTCACTGGGGGAGGGCCCAGTACTTC. This chain connects TRBV6-2 or TRBV6-3 to TRBJ2-5, with 7 bases aligning to TRBD2. The CDR3 loop spans 12 amino acids. Trimming at V came to 5 bases and at J to 9 bases, leaving 6 bases not matched to a gene. The germline V gene has CDR1 MNHEY and CDR2 SVGEGT.

This clonotype has just a few counts. V and J are TRBV7-9 and TRBJ2-5; tentatively, D is TRBD1 (6 bases). Germline CDR1 is SEHNR and CDR2 is FQNEAQ (reference sequence). The CDR3 runs 14 residues. V lost 4 bases, J lost 4 bases, and 13 bases lay in between. In nucleotides, the CDR3 is TGTGCCAGCAGCTCAACAGGGCCCCCAGAGACCCAGTACTTC. It specifies CASSSTGPPETQYF.

The chain uses TRBV7-9 and TRBJ2-5; 11 bases agree with TRBD2. CDR3 length: 17 amino acids. The ends lost 4 bases at V and 5 bases at J; junction bases unmatched: 12. Germline assignment: CDR1 SEHNR and CDR2 FQNEAQ (reference sequence). The CDR3 sequence: CASSYSLAGGPRETQYF. The CDR3 nucleotides are TGTGCCAGCAGCTACAGTTTAGCGGGAGGGCCGAGGGAGACCCAGTACTTC.

The V gene is TRBV7-2, the J gene TRBJ1-3; D gene ambiguous. In germline, CDR1 is SGHTA, CDR2 FQGNSA. Trimming left V 1 base short and J 2 bases short, with 12 bases between. This CDR3 is built from 16 residues. The CDR3 here is CASSLVGRPAGNTIYF. The DNA for the CDR3 is TGTGCCAGCAGCTTAGTTGGGCGCCCGGCTGGAAACACCATATATTTT.

CDR3 coding DNA: TGCAGTGCTAGCCGTACCTACAGGGGCAATCAGCCCCAGCATTTT. Its translation is CSASRTYRGNQPQHF. V usage is TRBV20-1 and J usage is TRBJ1-5, with D maybe TRBD1 (6 bases). Germline V gene lookup returns CDR1 DFQATT and CDR2 SNEGSKA (reference sequence). This CDR3 comprises 15 residues. V lost 3 bases and J 2 bases, leaving 14 bases between the germline ends.

This clonotype was observed a handful of times. The chain employs TRBV6-2 or TRBV6-3 and TRBJ1-4; TRBD1 agrees at 11 bases. Trimming took 6 bases from V and 6 from J; bases not matched to a gene: 3. From germline, CDR1 is MNHEY and CDR2 SVGEGT. CDR3 length equals 14 residues. The CDR3 DNA reads TGTGCCAGCAGCGGACAGGGGGCTGATGAAAAACTGTTTTTT. The encoded protein is CASSGQGADEKLFF.

The genes are TRBV20-1 and TRBJ2-7, with 10 nucleotides matching TRBD2. The V segment lost 2 bases and the J segment 4 bases; nucleotides outside the gene matches: 2. The CDR3 consists of 13 residues. Germline-derived CDR1 and CDR2 are DFQATT and SNEGSKA (reference sequence). The CDR3 sequence is CSARLAGEYEQYF. The CDR3 DNA reads as TGCAGTGCTAGACTAGCGGGAGAGTACGAGCAGTACTTC.

The rearrangement uses TRBV7-9 and TRBJ1-1; D is uncertain. CDR3 length: 12 amino acids. CDR1 is SEHNR and CDR2 is FQNEAQ in the germline V gene (reference sequence). The CDR3 DNA follows: TGTGCTTGCTCGAGACCGAACACTGAAGCTTTCTTT. This encodes CACSRPNTEAFF.

This sequence joins TRBV6-1 and TRBJ2-2; D not certain. The CDR3 is 13 residues long. Trimming took off 6 bases at V and 5 bases at J, with 10 bases between the two ends. Germline V CDR1 and CDR2: MNHNS, SASEGT. The CDR3 DNA is TGTGCCAGCAGAGAATTTCGAACCGGGGAGCTGTTTTTT. Translated, it gives CASREFRTGELFF.

This sequence joins TRBV28 and TRBJ2-1; 7 positions match TRBD1. The J call may be faulty, since TRBJ2-7 better matches the DNA end. Per germline, CDR1 MDHEN and CDR2 SYDVKM. The CDR3 has 12 amino acids. For the CDR3, the DNA is TGTGCCAGCACCCAACAGGGGAACGAGCAGTACTTC. Protein sequence: CASTQQGNEQYF.

Comments on this clonotype: The CDR3 does not end in the conserved phenylalanine or tryptophan, so this is likely a read error. This chain uses TRBV6-5 with TRBJ2-1; TRBD1 is a possible D gene (6 bases). V shed 6 bases and J shed 0 bases, with 12 bases lying between them. The CDR3 loop spans 15 amino acids. Germline V CDR1 and CDR2: MNHEY, SVGAGI. CDR3 nucleotides: TGTGCCAGCAGCATAGACAGGAGCTCCTACAATGAGCAGTTCCTC. This translates into CASSIDRSSYNEQFL.

This clonotype was observed a handful of times. The V call is TRBV5-5, the J call TRBJ2-1; no clear D gene. Germline lookup yields CDR1 SGHKS and CDR2 YYEKEE (reference sequence). The CDR3 covers 16 residues. Trimming took off 0 bases at V and 0 bases at J, with 10 bases between the two ends. The CDR3 coding sequence is TGTGCCAGCAGCTTGGACTCACCGAGCTCCTACAATGAGCAGTTCTTC. Its protein product is CASSLDSPSSYNEQFF.

In this sample, this clonotype turned up a few times. The chain is built from TRBV15 and TRBJ2-5; D unclear. V dropped 5 bases and J dropped 2 bases, with 9 bases sitting between them. In germline, CDR1 is LNHNV, CDR2 YYDKDF (reference sequence). This CDR3 has 13 amino acids. CDR3 region: CATSVVGQETQYF. The CDR3 DNA reads as TGTGCCACCAGCGTCGTAGGGCAAGAGACCCAGTACTTC.

In its sample, this clonotype was seen many times. The V and J genes are TRBV28 and TRBJ2-5; TRBD2 might be the D (7 bases). V lost 4 bases to trimming and J lost 5 bases, with 14 bases between them. The germline V gene has CDR1 MDHEN and CDR2 SYDVKM. CDR3 size: 14 residues. The CDR3 protein is CASSSPGGHETQYF. CDR3 DNA: TGTGCCAGCAGTTCCCCCGGGGGGCACGAGACCCAGTACTTC.

In its sample, this clonotype was seen a few times. V gene TRBV5-4 combines with J gene TRBJ2-4, with D perhaps matching TRBD2 (5 bases). Germline CDR1 and CDR2: SGHNT and YYREEE (reference sequence). The CDR3 contains 15 residues. The V gene lost 10 bases and the J gene lost 3 bases, with 20 bases spanning the gap. The CDR3 is CAFREGAYGKNIQYF. CDR3 nucleotide sequence: TGTGCCTTTAGAGAGGGCGCTTATGGCAAAAACATTCAGTACTTC.

This clonotype was detected only a few times. The rearrangement joins TRBV9 to TRBJ2-1; the match to TRBD2 covers 11 bases. The germline CDR1 and CDR2 sequences are SGDLS and YYNGEE. The CDR3 has 15 amino acids. Trimming took 0 bases from V and 10 from J; bases not matched to a gene: 6. This chain's CDR3 is CASSVDPSGGPEQFF. The CDR3 bases are TGTGCCAGCAGCGTAGATCCTAGCGGGGGGCCCGAGCAGTTCTTC.

This chain joins TRBV11-2 and TRBJ2-7; D possibly corresponds to TRBD2 (6 bases). The length of the CDR3 is 13 residues. V shed 8 bases and J shed 4 bases, with 15 bases lying between them. The germline V gene has CDR1 SGHAT and CDR2 FQNNGV. The CDR3 DNA is TGTGCCAGCGAGTGGACTGGGACTTACGAGCAGTACTTC. Its protein product is CASEWTGTYEQYF.

This chain's CDR3 is CASSLVGRGSADTQYF. CDR3 nucleotides: TGTGCCAGCAGCTTAGTAGGCAGGGGATCTGCGGATACGCAGTATTTT. This chain connects TRBV7-6 to TRBJ2-3, with a possible D match to TRBD1 (6 bases). Germline V CDR1 and CDR2: SGHVS, FNYEAQ. CDR3 length: 16 residues. V was clipped by 1 base and J by 6 bases, with 17 bases between them.

The chain is built from TRBV3-1 and TRBJ2-5; 7 bases map to TRBD2. The V gene end was trimmed by 3 bases and the J gene end by 3 bases; junction bases not matched to a gene: 4. Germline values: CDR1 LGHDT, CDR2 YNNKEL (reference sequence). The CDR3 has 14 residues. CDR3 sequence (DNA): TGTGCCAGCAGCCATCACACTAGCGAAGAGACCCAGTACTTC. This codes for CASSHHTSEETQYF.

V and J are TRBV6-5 and TRBJ2-2; 11 nucleotides match TRBD2. Germline CDR1 is MNHEY and CDR2 is SVGAGI. The V segment lost 2 bases and the J segment 5 bases; nucleotides outside the gene matches: 7. The CDR3 loop spans 17 amino acids. CDR3 sequence: CASSYTRLAGGTGELFF. The CDR3 region has the DNA TGTGCCAGCAGTTACACAAGATTAGCGGGAGGGACCGGGGAGCTGTTTTTT.

This clonotype was counted at least ten times. The V gene is TRBV7-2, the J gene TRBJ2-5, with D perhaps TRBD1 (5 bases). V lost 0 bases to trimming and J lost 4 bases, with 6 bases between them. Germline CDR1 reads SGHTA; CDR2 reads FQGNSA. This CDR3 is built from 13 residues. CDR3 bases: TGTGCCAGCAGCTTAGCGGGGCCAGAGACCCAGTACTTC. This sequence encodes CASSLAGPETQYF.

V usage is TRBV23-1 and J usage is TRBJ2-4; 8 positions agree with TRBD2. TRBV23-1 is an ORF; its function is uncertain. V lost 7 bases to trimming and J lost 9 bases; unmatched junction nucleotides: 32. The length of the CDR3 is 21 residues. As DNA, the CDR3 is TGCGCCAGCATGTCGGGACTGCTTCGACCGGGGGGGACGAGCCAAAAAGCCATTCAGTACTTC. Amino acid sequence: CASMSGLLRPGGTSQKAIQYF.

The table lists this clonotype with many counts. The rearrangement joins TRBV6-5 to TRBJ2-4; D remains ambiguous. Germline V gene data show CDR1 as MNHEY and CDR2 as SVGAGI. This CDR3 region has 15 residues. This CDR3 reads CIRVTFLLAKNIQYF. The CDR3 nucleotides are TGTATACGGGTCACCTTTTTACTAGCCAAAAACATTCAGTACTTC.

In DNA, the CDR3 is TGCGCCAGCAGGCGGGAATTCCGGGATGGTGGCTACACCTTC. It is translated as CASRREFRDGGYTF. This rearrangement joins TRBV5-1 to TRBJ1-2; D not certain. The V gene lost 5 bases and the J gene lost 7 bases, with 18 bases spanning the gap. CDR1 and CDR2 (germline): SGHRS, YFSETQ. There are 14 residues in the CDR3.